The 26 T cell receptor delta chains in this list originate from one sample, sequenced in a study of gammadelta T cells in human blood. TCRdb redid the clone calls on the RT-PCR reads with CATT. This table holds about 300 delta-chain clones, less than 3% found once. The source material was non-Vgamma9Vdelta2 gamma-delta T cells from adult blood. The receptor set was obtained from a human donor.

This chain links TRDV3 with TRDJ1, with TRDD3 identical over 8 bases. The J gene comes from matching the DNA to germline here; TCRdb lacks it. This CDR3 region has 21 residues. J was trimmed by 0 bases and V by 4 bases; bases with no gene match: 28. Germline V lookup: CDR1 TVYSNPD, CDR2 GDNSRS (reference sequence). The CDR3 nucleotides read TGTGCCTCCCGGCCTTCCCCCCCTTTACTGGGGGGGGATAGGTACACCGATAAACTCATCTTT. Protein sequence: CASRPSPPLLGGDRYTDKLIF.

With respect to this clone: TCRdb lists the protein of a much larger clone for this DNA, which differs at residue 11, so this is likely a read error; the protein given here is translated from the DNA itself. The J gene is TRDJ1, the V gene TRDV1; D is unclear. Trimming stripped 2 bases from V and 4 bases from J, with 17 bases between. The germline gives CDR1 TSWWSYY, CDR2 QGS. The CDR3 runs to 16 residues. CDR3 in DNA: TGTGCTCTTGGGGAAGCGCCCAAATCCCGAAGCGATAAACTCATCTTT. Translating it yields CALGEAPKSRSDKLIF.

This clone was observed a few times. This DNA translates differently at residue 14 from the TCRdb protein, which is that of a much larger clone; a read error is likely, and the protein shown is the DNA's own translation. The V call is TRDV1, the J call TRDJ1; 8 nucleotides match TRDD3. This CDR3 has 18 residues. Germline V CDR1 and CDR2: TSWWSYY, QGS. The CDR3 region has the DNA TGTGCTCTTGGGGAAGCCCTAGGAAACTGGGGGGTCACCAATAAACTCATCTTT. Translating gives CALGEALGNWGVTNKLIF.

The sample holds a few counts of this clone. The likely explanation is a read error, given a far larger clone one base away. In the same sample, other DNA sequences code for this CDR3. This sequence joins TRDV1 and TRDJ1; 9 nucleotides match TRDD3. The CDR3 covers 16 residues. Germline CDR1 is TSWWSYY and CDR2 is QGS. CDR3 residues: CALGFGGYFDTDKLIF. The CDR3 DNA sequence: TGTGCCCTTGGGTTCGGGGGATACTTTGACACCGATAAACTCATCTTT.

This clone was counted a few times. Given a far larger clone just one base away, this is likely a sequencing read error. V is TRDV1 and J is TRDJ1; 10 positions agree with TRDD3. V lost 0 bases, J lost 6 bases, and 16 bases stayed unmatched. The V gene's germline CDR1 is TSWWSYY and CDR2 QGS. This CDR3 region has 19 residues. The CDR3: CALGELVSPRLGDPHKLIF. The CDR3 DNA is TGTGCTCTTGGGGAACTAGTTTCCCCCAGACTGGGGGATCCTCATAAACTCATCTTT.

This chain links TRDV1 with TRDJ1, with D perhaps TRDD2 (9 bases). The germline CDR1 and CDR2 sequences are TSWWSYY and QGS. Trimming cost V 1 base and J 0 bases, with 30 bases left between them. The CDR3 runs 22 residues. The CDR3 bases are TGTGCTCTTGGGGAACGGCCTTCCTACTGGTACTGGGGGGCCGGGTACACCGATAAACTCATCTTT. Protein product: CALGERPSYWYWGAGYTDKLIF.

By sample share, this clone is large. Other DNA sequences in this specimen translate into the identical CDR3. This chain links TRDV1 with TRDJ1, with D maybe TRDD3 (6 bases). The V end was cut by 2 bases, the J end by 0 bases, with 22 bases between. The V gene's germline CDR1 is TSWWSYY and CDR2 QGS. This CDR3 region has 19 residues. CDR3 amino acids: CALGERGLGTRSYTDKLIF. CDR3 nucleotide sequence: TGTGCTCTTGGGGAAAGGGGTCTGGGGACTCGTTCGTACACCGATAAACTCATCTTT.

As for this clone: This DNA translates differently at residue 5 from the TCRdb protein, which is that of a much larger clone; a read error is likely, and the protein shown is the DNA's own translation. This rearrangement joins TRDV1 to TRDJ1; 9 nucleotides align to TRDD3. Germline trimming cut 5 bases from V and 1 base from J; bases unmatched to any gene: 20. The germline V gene has CDR1 TSWWSYY and CDR2 QGS. The CDR3 totals 20 residues. CDR3 in DNA: TGTGCTCTTGGGAAACAGGGGATCTGGTACTGGGGGAGAATCACCGATAAACTCATCTTT. Translated, it gives CALGKQGIWYWGRITDKLIF.

By share, this clone counts as medium-sized. A much larger clonotype is one base distant, so this may be a read error. The same CDR3 can be traced to other DNA sequences in this sample. The V and J genes are TRDV1 and TRDJ1; 10 nucleotides agree with TRDD3. CDR1 TSWWSYY and CDR2 QGS come from the germline V gene. The CDR3 consists of 19 residues. Germline trimming cut 0 bases from V and 6 bases from J; bases unmatched to any gene: 16. The CDR3 DNA reads TGTGCTCTTGGGGAACTAGCTTCCCCCAGACTGGGGGATCCCCATAAACTCATCTTT. It codes for CALGELASPRLGDPHKLIF.

This clone is large by share. Within the sample, other DNA sequences also encode this same CDR3. The genes are TRAV29/DV5 and TRDJ1; 11 positions match TRDD3. Germline loops: CDR1 NSMFDY, CDR2 ISSIKDK. The CDR3 spans 17 residues. V gave up 0 bases and J gave up 3 bases; unmatched junction bases: 10. CDR3 in DNA: TGTGCAGCAAGCGCGTTTGTTTACTGGGGGATATCCGATAAACTCATCTTT. Amino acids: CAASAFVYWGISDKLIF.

A few counts support this clone. For this DNA, TCRdb reports the protein of a much larger clone, which diverges at residue 14, most likely from a read error; the protein presented here is translated directly from the DNA. The genes are TRDV1 and TRDJ1; D perhaps matches TRDD2 (9 bases). The CDR3 has 22 amino acids. V lost 1 base, J lost 0 bases, and 30 bases lay in between. The V gene's germline CDR1 is TSWWSYY and CDR2 QGS. In DNA, the CDR3 is TGTGCTCTTGGGGAACGGCCTTCCTACTGGTACTGGGGGGTAGCCTACACCGATAAACTCATCTTT. This gives the protein CALGERPSYWYWGVAYTDKLIF.

This clone was found a few times. TCRdb's entry gives the protein of a much larger clone, which mismatches this DNA's translation at residue 10, likely from a read error; the protein reported here is translated from the DNA. The chain employs TRDV3 and TRDJ1; no clear D. There are 17 residues in the CDR3. Per germline, CDR1 TVYSNPD and CDR2 GDNSRS (reference sequence). V lost 0 bases to trimming and J lost 4 bases, with 24 bases between them. CDR3 residues: CAFRSLASGTFLDKLIF. The CDR3, as DNA: TGTGCCTTTAGATCTTTGGCTTCTGGCACTTTTCTCGATAAACTCATCTTT.

This clone came up a few times. A far bigger clonotype differs at one base, so this is likely a read error. The same CDR3 also results from other DNA sequences found in this sample. This chain links TRDV3 with TRDJ1; no reliable D call. Trimming removed 0 bases from V and 4 bases from J, with 24 bases in between. The V gene's germline CDR1 is TVYSNPD and CDR2 GDNSRS (reference sequence). This CDR3 comprises 17 residues. CDR3 nucleotides: TGTGCCTTTAGATCATTGGCTTCTGGCCCTTTTCTCGATAAACTCATCTTT. Its translation is CAFRSLASGPFLDKLIF.

This clone was recorded a few times. The protein that TCRdb holds for this DNA derives from a much larger clone and differs from the translated DNA at residue 15, which likely indicates a read error; the protein shown here is translated from the DNA. The chain uses TRDV1 and TRDJ1; 11 bases agree with TRDD3. From germline, CDR1 is TSWWSYY and CDR2 QGS. The ends lost 1 base at V and 0 bases at J; junction bases unmatched: 19. The CDR3 is 22 amino acids. CDR3 DNA sequence: TGTGCTCTTGGGGAACGGCCTTCCTACTGGTACTGGGGGATAACCTACACCGATAAACTCATCTTT. This translates into CALGERPSYWYWGITYTDKLIF.

This clone was seen a handful of times. The protein TCRdb gives is from a much larger clone and does not agree with this DNA's translation at residue 16, likely a read error; the protein shown here comes from the DNA. J is TRDJ1 and V is TRDV1, with TRDD3 matching over 11 bases. The CDR3 consists of 22 residues. The trim removed 1 base at V and 0 bases at J, leaving 19 bases unmatched. Germline-derived CDR1 and CDR2 are TSWWSYY and QGS. The CDR3 here is CALGERPSYWYWGIANTDKLIF. CDR3 in DNA: TGTGCTCTTGGGGAACGGCCTTCCTACTGGTACTGGGGGATAGCCAACACCGATAAACTCATCTTT.

By its share, this clone is large. The chain is built from TRDV1 and TRDJ1, with 9 bases identical to TRDD3. The CDR3 contains 19 residues. CDR1 TSWWSYY and CDR2 QGS come from the germline V gene. Trimming took 4 bases from V and 1 from J; bases not matched to a gene: 16. The CDR3 sequence: CALGGKRTWRGYGTDKLIF. In DNA, the CDR3 is TGTGCTCTTGGGGGTAAGCGCACCTGGAGGGGATACGGCACCGATAAACTCATCTTT.

Comment on this clone: TCRdb's listed protein matches a much larger clone and diverges from this DNA's translation at residue 11, likely through a read error; the protein shown comes from the DNA. V and J are TRDV1 and TRDJ1; 11 bases line up with TRDD3. V dropped 1 base and J dropped 0; count of bases not matched to a gene: 19. Germline V gene sequence: CDR1 TSWWSYY, CDR2 QGS. This CDR3 contains 22 residues. The CDR3 region is CALGERPSYWDWGIAYTDKLIF. Here the CDR3 DNA reads TGTGCTCTTGGGGAACGGCCTTCCTACTGGGACTGGGGGATAGCCTACACCGATAAACTCATCTTT.

This clone occurred a few times. The TCRdb protein, from a much larger clone, departs from this DNA's translation at residue 6, likely by read error; the protein shown derives from the DNA. This chain links TRDV1 with TRDJ1; 9 nucleotides line up with TRDD3. This CDR3 region has 20 residues. Germline CDR1 TSWWSYY, CDR2 QGS. Trimming cost V 1 base and J 1 base; bases outside gene matches: 16. The CDR3 sequence: CALGEPGIWYWGRITDKLIF. CDR3 coding DNA: TGTGCTCTTGGGGAACCGGGGATCTGGTACTGGGGGAGAATCACCGATAAACTCATCTTT.

This clone was observed a handful of times. Translating this DNA gives a protein that differs at residue 3 from the TCRdb one, which belongs to a much larger clone; a read error is likely, and the protein shown is this translation. The chain employs TRDV2 and TRDJ1; 9 bases are a match to TRDD3. No J segment appears in TCRdb, so it was assigned here by matching the sequence to germline. The CDR3 runs to 18 residues. Germline CDR1 reads GEAIGNYY; CDR2 reads EKD. The chain's CDR3 is CASDTAGTGGKYTDKLIF. The CDR3 nucleotides are TGTGCCAGTGACACCGCGGGTACTGGGGGAAAGTACACCGATAAACTCATCTTT.

This clone has a handful of counts. This DNA's translation and the protein TCRdb lists, from a much larger clone, do not match at residue 3, likely due to a read error; the protein shown is translated from the DNA. J is TRDJ1 and V is TRDV1; TRDD3 matches 7 bases. Germline V gives CDR1 TSWWSYY, CDR2 QGS. The CDR3 is 17 residues long. CDR3 bases: TGTGCTATTGGGGTCATGGATGGGACTGGGGTCACCGATAAACTCATCTTT. It encodes CAIGVMDGTGVTDKLIF.

A note on this clone: TCRdb's entry gives the protein of a much larger clone, which mismatches this DNA's translation at residue 11, likely from a read error; the protein reported here is translated from the DNA. The genes are TRDV1 and TRDJ1, with D tentatively TRDD3 (6 bases). V was clipped by 1 base and J by 1 base, with 25 bases between them. Germline V gene data show CDR1 as TSWWSYY and CDR2 as QGS. The CDR3 consists of 20 residues. CDR3 nucleotides: TGTGCTCTTGGGGAACAGGGGATCTGGTACTGTGGGAGAATCACCGATAAACTCATCTTT. Translating gives CALGEQGIWYCGRITDKLIF.

In its sample, this clone is medium-sized (0.01 to 0.1%). TCRdb pairs this DNA with a much larger clone's protein that differs at residue 20, likely a read error; the protein shown was translated from the DNA. This chain connects TRDV1 to TRDJ1; 11 bases map to TRDD3. The CDR3 is 22 amino acids. Germline values: CDR1 TSWWSYY, CDR2 QGS. In DNA form, the CDR3 reads TGTGCTCTTGGGGAACGGCCTTCCTACTGGTACTGGGGGATAGCCTACACCGATAAACGCATCTTT. Translating it yields CALGERPSYWYWGIAYTDKRIF.

This clone is medium-sized by share. This sequence joins TRDV1 and TRDJ1, with 11 bases lining up with TRDD3. Unmatched junction bases numbered 16, after V lost 1 base and J lost 0 bases. The CDR3 is made up of 21 amino acids. CDR1 TSWWSYY and CDR2 QGS come from the germline V gene. The CDR3 nucleotides are TGTGCTCTTGGGGAACAGGGGATCTGGTACTGGGGGATAGCCTACACCGATAAACTCATCTTT. Translated: CALGEQGIWYWGIAYTDKLIF.

Turning to this clone: Translating this DNA gives a protein that differs at residue 8 from the TCRdb one, which belongs to a much larger clone; a read error is likely, and the protein shown is this translation. The chain links TRDV1 to TRDJ1; the match to TRDD3 covers 9 bases. The CDR3 spans 20 residues. The trim removed 1 base at V and 1 base at J, leaving 16 bases unmatched. Germline CDR1 is TSWWSYY and CDR2 is QGS. DNA of the CDR3: TGTGCTCTTGGGGAACAGGGGGTCTGGTACTGGGGGAGAATCACCGATAAACTCATCTTT. Its protein is CALGEQGVWYWGRITDKLIF.

This clone appeared a few times. A far larger clone is one base from this, pointing to a likely read error. This chain joins TRDV3 and TRDJ1; D unclear. Per germline, CDR1 TVYSNPD and CDR2 GDNSRS (reference sequence). There are 17 residues in the CDR3. V lost 0 bases and J lost 4, with 24 bases in between. The CDR3, as DNA: TGTGCCTTTAGATCTTTGGCTTCTAGCCCTTTTCTCGATAAACTCATCTTT. Translated: CAFRSLASSPFLDKLIF.

This rearrangement joins TRDV1 to TRDJ1; 11 nucleotides match TRDD3. Germline CDR1 reads TSWWSYY; CDR2 reads QGS. The CDR3 contains 18 residues. V lost 3 bases to trimming and J lost 6 bases; unmatched junction nucleotides: 15. The CDR3 here is CALGELSLLGDIGYKLIF. CDR3 coding DNA: TGTGCTCTTGGGGAGCTTTCTCTACTGGGGGATATAGGATATAAACTCATCTTT.